Listed below are T cell receptor beta chains from one sample, sequenced in a study of T cell clones after liver transplantation. The table came from immunoSEQ multiplex PCR; TCRdb's copy has only in-frame clones and leaves some out. This sample yields roughly 100,000 clones, of which 80% to 85% are seen a single time; over 0.75% belongs to the top ten. This specimen was CD4+ T cells from blood, taken before liver transplant. The receptors here all came from a human donor who received a liver transplant. The CDR3 runs from the conserved cysteine through the conserved F or W. A D gene is named only where the DNA matches it firmly. The size entry is marked missing in some rows and otherwise reads once, few, many or a size class.

TRBV5-1	NA	NA	TRBJ1-4	TGCGCCAGCAGCTTGGATATCGGGACATCCACTAATGAAAAACTGTTTTTT	CASSLDIGTSTNEKLFF
TRBV10-3	NA	TRBD1	TRBJ2-7	TGTGCCATCAGTGCGAGGACAGGGGGTGTGTACGAGCAGTACTTC	CAISARTGGVYEQYF
TRBV4-2	NA	NA	TRBJ1-3	TGTGCCAGCAGCCAGGTTGGGAGGCAGACCTCTGGAAACACCATATATTTT	CASSQVGRQTSGNTIYF
TRBV15	NA	TRBD2	TRBJ2-7	TGTGCCACTTACAAGGGCTGGGGGGGAGGACCCTACGAGCAGTACTTC	CATYKGWGGGPYEQYF
TRBV27	NA	TRBD1	TRBJ2-5	TGTGCCAGCAGAACCCGGACAGGGGCGACCCAGTACTTC	CASRTRTGATQYF
TRBV28	NA	TRBD1	TRBJ2-2	TGTGCCAGCTCTTCTTGGGCAGGGGGCCGAACCGGGGAGCTGTTTTTT	CASSSWAGGRTGELFF
TRBV9	NA	TRBD2	TRBJ2-1	TGTGCCAGCAGCTCAAGGGGAGCGGGGGAATCCTACAATGAGCAGTTCTTC	CASSSRGAGESYNEQFF
TRBV18	NA	NA	TRBJ1-1	TGTGCCAGCTCACCAGGGGGAACGGACACTGAAGCTTTCTTT	CASSPGGTDTEAFF
TRBV27	NA	TRBD1	TRBJ2-7	TGTGCCAGCAGTTTGAGTGGGACAGGGGGCATCAGGCAGTACTTC	CASSLSGTGGIRQYF
TRBV15	NA	NA	TRBJ2-7	TGTGCCACCAGTAGTCCCCCCGCGGGGCAGTACTTC	CATSSPPAGQYF
TRBV5-1	NA	NA	TRBJ1-5	TGCGCCAGCAGCTTGTGGGGTGCTAATAGCAATCAGCCCCAGCATTTT	CASSLWGANSNQPQHF
TRBV5-1	NA	NA	TRBJ1-1	TGCGCCAGCAGTCGGGGGTCGAACACTGAAGCTTTCTTT	CASSRGSNTEAFF
TRBV4-1	NA	NA	TRBJ2-7	TGCGCCAGCAGCCAAGATGAGTGGCGAGGTCAGCCCTACGAGCAGTACTTC	CASSQDEWRGQPYEQYF
TRBV28	NA	TRBD2	TRBJ2-5	TGTGCCAGCAGTTTAGAGGCTAGCGGAACCAGGACCCAGTACTTC	CASSLEASGTRTQYF
TRBV5-6	NA	NA	TRBJ1-2	TGTGCCAGCAGCACTGGCCGGGCGGATGGCTACACCTTC	CASSTGRADGYTF
TRBV7-9	NA	TRBD2	TRBJ2-1	TGTGCCAGCAGCTGGGGGACTAGCGGGAGGGCCTCCCCCAATGAGCAGTTCTTC	CASSWGTSGRASPNEQFF
TRBV7-2	NA	TRBD1	TRBJ1-5	TGTGCCAGCAGCTTCACAGGGGGCGAATCGAATGAGCCCCAGCATTTT	CASSFTGGESNEPQHF
TRBV5-4	NA	NA	TRBJ1-2	TGTGCCAGCAGCCAAGCAGGTTATGGCTACACCTTC	CASSQAGYGYTF
TRBV29-1	few	NA	TRBJ1-1	TGCAGCGTTGAGCTGGTTCCGAGCACTGAAGCTTTCTTT	CSVELVPSTEAFF
TRBV7-8	NA	NA	TRBJ2-1	TGTGCCAGCAGCTTTAGGACAACTTACAATGAGCAGTTCTTC	CASSFRTTYNEQFF
TRBV5-1	NA	NA	TRBJ2-1	TGCGCCAGCAGCTTGGCCTTACAGGGAACCAATGAGCAGTTCTTC	CASSLALQGTNEQFF
TRBV29-1	NA	NA	TRBJ1-1	TGCAGCGTGACCCTCCCAAGGCGCAACACTGAAGCTTTCTTT	CSVTLPRRNTEAFF
TRBV5-1	NA	TRBD1	TRBJ2-3	TGCGCCAGCAGCTTGGTAGGGACAGGGGGCACGAGCACAGATACGCAGTATTTT	CASSLVGTGGTSTDTQYF
TRBV7-2	NA	NA	TRBJ1-4	TGTGCCAGCAGCTTTTTTGTGGCAGGAGGGGTTGGCACTAATGAAAAACTGTTTTTT	CASSFFVAGGVGTNEKLFF
TRBV18	NA	TRBD2	TRBJ2-3	TGTGCCAGCTCACCCCGCGGGACGGGAGGGCGGACAGATACGCAGTATTTT	CASSPRGTGGRTDTQYF
TRBV19	NA	TRBD1	TRBJ2-6	TGTGCCAGTAGTGCCGGGACAGCACTAACTGGGGCCAACGTCCTGACTTTC	CASSAGTALTGANVLTF
TRBV7-2	NA	NA	TRBJ2-1	TGTGCCAGCAGCTCACCTAGTACAGCGGGCGTAGGTTTAAATGAGCAGTTCTTC	CASSSPSTAGVGLNEQFF
TRBV10-3	NA	NA	TRBJ2-5	TGTGCCATCAGCCACAGCCCCACAGAGACCCAGTACTTC	CAISHSPTETQYF
TRBV6-1	NA	NA	TRBJ2-7	TGTGCCAGCAGTGAACCGCCAGGGCGGGAGCAGTACTTC	CASSEPPGREQYF
TRBV11-2	NA	NA	TRBJ2-7	TGTGCCAGCAGCTTATCTGACAGCACACTTACGAGCTCCTACGAGCAGTACTTC	CASSLSDSTLTSSYEQYF
TRBV11-2	NA	TRBD1	TRBJ1-5	TGTGCCAGCAGCGCGGGACAGAATTTCAATCAGCCCCAGCATTTT	CASSAGQNFNQPQHF
TRBV7-2	NA	NA	TRBJ2-7	TGTGCCAGCAGCTTATTTGCGTACGAGCAGTACTTC	CASSLFAYEQYF
TRBV6-1	NA	NA	TRBJ2-7	TGTGCCAGCATCTACGATCGGCCCCCCTACGAGCAGTACTTC	CASIYDRPPYEQYF
TRBV2	NA	TRBD1	TRBJ2-1	TGTGCCAGCAGTCTAGGACAGGGGAAAGTGAATGAGCAGTTCTTC	CASSLGQGKVNEQFF
TRBV7-2	NA	NA	TRBJ2-1	TGTGCCAGCAGCTTCCAGGTCGGCAATGAGCAGTTCTTC	CASSFQVGNEQFF
TRBV19	NA	TRBD1	TRBJ1-5	TGTGCCAGTAGTAAGACAGGGATTAGCAATCAGCCCCAGCATTTT	CASSKTGISNQPQHF
TRBV28	NA	NA	TRBJ1-3	TGTGCCAGCACCCCTTCTGGCAGGTTCTCTGGAAACACCATATATTTT	CASTPSGRFSGNTIYF
TRBV5-1	few	NA	TRBJ2-2	TGCGCCAGCAGCTTGGAGGGAAACACCGGGGAGCTGTTTTTT	CASSLEGNTGELFF
TRBV7-9	NA	NA	TRBJ2-3	TGTGCCAGCAGCCTTAGGGCGTCCGTCCCCACAGATACGCAGTATTTT	CASSLRASVPTDTQYF
TRBV5-1	once	NA	TRBJ1-2	TGCGCCAGCACTCTCTTAGGAGGGGGAGTCGCGGAAGGCTACACCTTC	CASTLLGGGVAEGYTF
TRBV19	few	NA	TRBJ1-1	TGTGCCAGTAGTACCCGGGAGGCTGAAGCTTTCTTT	CASSTREAEAFF
TRBV7-3	many	TRBD1	TRBJ2-7	TGTGCCAGCAGCTTACGCGACAGGGGTGAGCAGTACTTC	CASSLRDRGEQYF
TRBV2	NA	TRBD2	TRBJ2-5	TGTGCCAGCAATAGCGGGGGGCCTCTAACGGCGGAGACCCAGTACTTC	CASNSGGPLTAETQYF
TRBV30	NA	NA	TRBJ2-1	TGTGCCTGGAGGGAGGACGGACACCGGACCCATGAGCAGTTCTTC	CAWREDGHRTHEQFF
TRBV18	NA	NA	TRBJ1-4	TGTGCCAGCTCACCCCAATGGACTAATGAAAAACTGTTTTTT	CASSPQWTNEKLFF
TRBV5-1	few	NA	TRBJ1-4	TGCGCCAGCAGCACGAGACCGGGAGCAACTAATGAAAAACTGTTTTTT	CASSTRPGATNEKLFF
TRBV5-1	NA	TRBD2	TRBJ2-1	TGCGCCAGCAGCGCGGGACTAGCGGGGGGGTCCTACAATGAGCAGTTCTTC	CASSAGLAGGSYNEQFF
TRBV9	NA	NA	TRBJ1-1	TGTGCCAGCAGCCCCCGGACTAAGACTGAAGCTTTCTTT	CASSPRTKTEAFF
TRBV2	NA	NA	TRBJ1-2	TGTGCCAGCAGTCAAAGCCCCTCTCAAGCTAACTATGGCTACACCTTC	CASSQSPSQANYGYTF
TRBV9	NA	TRBD1	TRBJ1-2	TGTGCCAGCAGCGTAGAACAGGGGAACTATGGCTACACCTTC	CASSVEQGNYGYTF
TRBV7-3	few	TRBD2	TRBJ2-3	TGTGCCAGCAGCTTAATAGCGGGAGGAGGTCCAGATACGCAGTATTTT	CASSLIAGGGPDTQYF
TRBV2	NA	NA	TRBJ1-1	TGTGCCAGCAGATTGAACACTGAAGCTTTCTTT	CASRLNTEAFF
TRBV5-1	NA	NA	TRBJ2-3	TGCGCCAGCAGCACCCTTAGCCCCTCAGATACGCAGTATTTT	CASSTLSPSDTQYF